This T cell receptor (beta chain) was identified in a study of blood T cell repertoires in COVID-19. Assay used: immunoSEQ multiplex PCR; TCRdb lists only in-frame clones, some missing. Here the sample spans a few hundred thousand clones, over 80% being singletons. This clone was counted between two and nine times. Germline lookup yields CDR1 MNHEY and CDR2 SMNVEV (reference sequence). The CDR3 is made up of 17 amino acids. V was clipped by 2 bases and J by 1 base, with 15 bases between them. Material for sequencing was peripheral blood. The chain joins TRBV27 to TRBJ1-3; no reliable D call. This TCR derives from a woman aged 50 to 65 with active or convalescent COVID-19. CDR3 nucleotide sequence: TGTGCCAGCAGTTTAGGCAATCCAGGACTTTCTGGAAACACCATATATTTT. Translation gives CASSLGNPGLSGNTIYF.